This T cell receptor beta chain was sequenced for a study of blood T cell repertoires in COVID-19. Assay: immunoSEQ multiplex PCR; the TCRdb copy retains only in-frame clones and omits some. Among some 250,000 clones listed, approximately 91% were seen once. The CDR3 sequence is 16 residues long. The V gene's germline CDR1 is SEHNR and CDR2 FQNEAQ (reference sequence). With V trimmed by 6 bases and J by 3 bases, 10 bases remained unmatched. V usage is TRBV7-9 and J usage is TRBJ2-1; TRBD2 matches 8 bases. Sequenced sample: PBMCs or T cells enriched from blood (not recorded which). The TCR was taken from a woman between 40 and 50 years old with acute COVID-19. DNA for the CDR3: TGTGCCAGCAGAACGTCCGTCAGCGGGAGCTACAATGAGCAGTTCTTC. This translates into CASRTSVSGSYNEQFF.